This T cell receptor beta chain was recorded in a study of Ad26.COV2.S vaccination and SARS-CoV-2 variants. Only in-frame clones appear in the TCRdb table, and some are missing; sequencing was by immunoSEQ multiplex PCR. Among roughly 320,000 clones listed, around 86% were seen once. As to treatment: some 20 received Ad26.COV2.S at low or high dose, single or two shots; about 5 received placebo; per-sample allocation not given. The samples date from day 63 after the first vaccine or placebo injection. V was clipped by 0 bases and J by 0 bases, with 10 bases between them. Germline-derived CDR1 and CDR2 are SGDLS and YYNGEE. The CDR3 runs 17 residues.

The sequence was obtained from a person aged 18 to 65 who received the Ad26.COV2.S COVID-19 vaccine or a placebo. The specimen comprised peripheral blood, sampled in a trial of Ad26.COV2.S vaccine versus placebo. The chain employs TRBV9 and TRBJ2-6; D assignment may be TRBD1 or TRBD2 (5 bases each). The CDR3 loop reads CASSVGGSDSGANVLTF. CDR3 coding DNA: TGTGCCAGCAGCGTAGGGGGGAGCGACTCTGGGGCCAACGTCCTGACTTTC.